Each of the 14 T cell receptor beta chains below was sequenced from the same sample in a study of blood T cell repertoires in COVID-19. Sequenced by immunoSEQ multiplex PCR; TCRdb stores in-frame clones only, minus some. Among around 180,000 clones, about 91% were seen once, and the ten largest hold 3.5% to 4.5%. Sequencing used peripheral blood. The source is a woman in her twenties or thirties with acute or convalescent COVID-19.

The rearrangement joins TRBV6-1 to TRBJ1-5, with D unresolved. The germline V gene encodes CDR1 MNHNS and CDR2 SASEGT. V was cut by 3 bases and J by 3 bases, with 12 bases left in between. The CDR3 runs 15 residues. The CDR3 here is CASSELIAANQPQHF. The CDR3 DNA is TGTGCCAGCAGTGAGCTAATAGCGGCCAATCAGCCCCAGCATTTT.

The V gene is TRBV20-1, the J gene TRBJ1-1; D is unclear. CDR3 size: 10 residues. CDR1 and CDR2 from the germline V gene are DFQATT and SNEGSKA (reference sequence). Trimming left V 2 bases short and J 9 bases short, with 7 bases between. The CDR3 sequence: CSARTHKAFF. The CDR3 DNA is TGCAGTGCTAGAACCCACAAAGCTTTCTTT.

The rearrangement joins TRBV9 to TRBJ1-1; D is undetermined. The CDR3 totals 14 residues. The V and J ends lost 3 bases and 0 bases respectively, with 9 bases between them. Germline assignment: CDR1 SGDLS and CDR2 YYNGEE. Here the CDR3 DNA reads TGTGCCAGCAGCGCCGAGTTCATGAACACTGAAGCTTTCTTT. Its translation: CASSAEFMNTEAFF.

Turning to this clone: The sample contains more than one DNA sequence encoding this CDR3. The gene calls are TRBV11-2 and TRBJ2-3, with D unresolved. CDR1 is SGHAT and CDR2 is FQNNGV in the germline V gene. With 2 bases removed from V and 1 base from J, the gap between germline ends came to 4 bases. This CDR3 spans 13 amino acids. CDR3 bases: TGTGCCAGCAGCTTACCGGGCACAGATACGCAGTATTTT. Protein sequence: CASSLPGTDTQYF.

This rearrangement joins TRBV3-1 (or the pseudogene TRBV3-2) to TRBJ2-7; no clear D. Looked up from germline, CDR1 is LGHDT and CDR2 is YNNKEL (reference sequence). This CDR3 spans 14 amino acids. Between the trimmed V and J ends, which lost 0 bases and 4 bases, there was a span of 10 bases. Here the CDR3 DNA reads TGTGCCAGCAGCCAAGATGGCCTTCAATACGAGCAGTACTTC. It yields the protein CASSQDGLQYEQYF.

This clone was seen a handful of times. This chain connects TRBV30 to TRBJ2-3; TRBD2 agrees at 7 bases. In germline, CDR1 is GTSNPN, CDR2 SVGIG (reference sequence). V lost 1 base, J lost 4 bases, and 5 bases stayed unmatched. The CDR3 consists of 14 residues. CDR3 bases: TGTGCCTGGAGTGCTGCGGGAGCCTCAGATACGCAGTATTTT. This encodes CAWSAAGASDTQYF.

This chain connects TRBV2 to TRBJ2-2; 7 bases agree with TRBD1. The junction had 5 bases not matched to a gene; V was cut back by 8 bases and J by 8 bases. The CDR3 runs 12 residues. Per germline, CDR1 SNHLY and CDR2 FYNNEI. The CDR3 coding sequence is TGTGCCAGCCGGACAGGACGAGGGGAGCTGTTTTTT. It codes for CASRTGRGELFF.

The count of this clone is one. The V gene is TRBV6-5, the J gene TRBJ1-5; D is unclear. CDR3 size: 13 residues. Germline CDR1 reads MNHEY; CDR2 reads SVGAGI. Trimming cost V 6 bases and J 7 bases, with 13 bases left between them. The CDR3 loop is CASRENLPQPQHF. Written as DNA, the CDR3 is TGTGCCAGCAGGGAGAACCTCCCCCAGCCCCAGCATTTT.

V usage is TRBV5-1 and J usage is TRBJ2-1, with 9 positions matching TRBD2. The CDR3 contains 16 residues. In germline, CDR1 is SGHRS, CDR2 YFSETQ. V was clipped by 6 bases and J by 12 bases; unmatched bases: 19. In DNA, the CDR3 is TGCGCCAGCACCCGGAGTAGCGGGAGTGGATATGTTGGGCAGTTCTTC. It yields the protein CASTRSSGSGYVGQFF.

CDR3 coding DNA: TGCGCCAGCCCCGGGGGTGGCAATGAGCAGTTCTTC. Translated: CASPGGGNEQFF. The chain has TRBV5-1 and TRBJ2-1, with D possibly TRBD2 on 6 matching bases. The CDR3 consists of 12 residues. The V gene's germline CDR1 is SGHRS and CDR2 YFSETQ. Trimming pared 7 bases from V and 6 bases from J, leaving 11 bases between.

This clone was found once. The chain links TRBV24-1 to TRBJ1-5, with unresolved D. There are 13 residues in the CDR3. The V end lost 4 bases, the J end lost 7 bases, and 10 bases lay between the germline ends. Per the germline V gene, CDR1 is KGHDR and CDR2 is SFDVKD. The CDR3 DNA follows: TGTGCCACCAGTGACCGCGTAGAACAGCCCCAGCATTTT. It encodes CATSDRVEQPQHF.

V is TRBV5-1 and J is TRBJ2-2; no definite D call. The ends were cut back, 2 bases at V and 7 bases at J, with 6 bases in the middle. The CDR3 consists of 12 residues. Germline CDR1 and CDR2: SGHRS and YFSETQ. The CDR3 protein is CASSLTIGELFF. CDR3 DNA: TGCGCCAGCAGCTTAACAATCGGGGAGCTGTTTTTT.

The V gene is TRBV5-8, the J gene TRBJ2-2; TRBD2 agrees at 8 bases. Germline V gene data show CDR1 as SGHTS and CDR2 as YDEGEE. This CDR3 spans 12 amino acids. The CDR3 region is CTSGSITGELFF. CDR3 coding DNA: TGTACTAGCGGCTCTATCACCGGGGAGCTGTTTTTT.

The chain carries TRBV20-1 and TRBJ2-1; tentatively, D is TRBD2 (6 bases). This CDR3 is 11 amino acids long. The germline V gene encodes CDR1 DFQATT and CDR2 SNEGSKA (reference sequence). Trimming pared 0 bases from V and 14 bases from J, leaving 11 bases between. The CDR3 here is CSARDPGGEFF. The CDR3 coding sequence is TGCAGTGCTAGAGATCCGGGCGGGGAGTTCTTC.